Included here is one TCR beta chain sequence, with context. Method: immunoSEQ multiplex PCR; TCRdb's copy keeps in-frame clones and lacks some. Of hundreds of thousands of clones listed, roughly three quarters are singletons. This sample was taken from a study of shared clonotypes between healthy human individuals. Germline V lookup: CDR1 MRHNA, CDR2 SNTAGT. V shed 6 bases and J 6 bases; nucleotides not matched to a gene: 7. CDR3 size: 15 residues. The TCR was taken from a woman between 40 and 50 years old in good health. Some clones in this sample may be carry-over from other donors' samples. Source material: PBMCs. The chain couples TRBV6-4 to TRBJ2-2, with 10 bases identical to TRBD2. The CDR3 loop reads CASRLGTSESGELFF. The CDR3 nucleotides read TGTGCCAGCAGGCTAGGGACTAGCGAATCCGGGGAGCTGTTTTTT.